Here is one T cell receptor (beta chain) with its context. The junction departs from germline at one end; a sequencing error may be responsible. This sample was taken from a study of tumor-infiltrating lymphocytes in primary liver carcinoma. Study overall: These were node-negative, non-metastatic T1-T3 tumors of about 4.2 to 11 cm.

Starting from approximately 470 ng of total RNA, TCR beta cDNA was produced with a primer in the constant region. Libraries of TCR beta came from three nested multiplex PCR rounds with slightly modified ARM-PCR. The two initial PCR rounds, around 11 cycles each, used TRBV1-TRBV30 forward and C-beta reverse primers. TCRdb itself ran the multiplex PCR reads through MiXCR, one entry per CDR3 protein. The repertoire has about 78,000 distinct CDR3 sequences, 70% to 75% of them found once; the top ten carry approximately 15%. CDR3 length equals 15 residues. CDR1 and CDR2 from the germline V gene are MNHEY and SVGAGI. Co-extracted RNA and DNA came from roughly 20-30 mg of unsorted bulk tissue.

The chain links TRBV6-5 to TRBJ2-3; possibly TRBD2 for D (5 bases). Material for sequencing was liver tumor tissue from sampling region 4. Subset in this sample: tumor region T4, right-lateral pole. This TCR came from a woman aged 60-75 years with primary liver carcinoma and hepatitis B virus infection. CDR3 protein: CASSYRGSRRDTQYF. In nucleotides, the CDR3 is TGTGCCAGCAGTTACCGTGGGAGTCGAAGAGATACGCAATATTTT.